The rows below give T cell receptor beta chains drawn from one sample of a study of OX40 agonist ivuxolimab in advanced cancers. The assay was immunoSEQ multiplex PCR, and TCRdb's table has in-frame clones only and misses some. The sample carries under 75,000 clones, 80% to 90% recorded once. The sequencing used CD4+ or CD8+ T cells sorted from blood, collected in a trial of the OX40 agonist ivuxolimab. These receptors all come from an adult with an advanced solid tumor such as melanoma, head and neck, liver or kidney cancer. CDR3s include the opening cysteine and the closing phenylalanine or tryptophan. A D gene is named only where the DNA matches it firmly. Not every row has a clone size; where given, it reads once, few, many or a size class.

j_call d_call v_call clone_size cdr3_aa cdr3_nt
TRBJ2-7 TRBD1 TRBV27 NA CASSSTGPYEQYF TGTGCCAGCAGTTCGACAGGGCCCTACGAGCAGTACTTC
TRBJ1-1 TRBD1 TRBV5-4 once CASSPRTGAVNTEAFF TGTGCCAGCAGCCCAAGGACAGGGGCGGTGAACACTGAAGCTTTCTTT
TRBJ1-5 NA TRBV7-2 NA CASSRTSDPGGSNQPQHF TGTGCCAGCAGCCGAACTTCAGACCCCGGGGGGAGCAATCAGCCCCAGCATTTT
TRBJ2-2 TRBD2 TRBV11-3 NA CASSSPGLAHLGNTGELFF TGTGCCAGCAGCTCACCGGGACTAGCTCACCTGGGGAACACCGGGGAGCTGTTTTTT
TRBJ1-4 TRBD1 TRBV7-3 few CASSPRTGGGTNEKLFF TGTGCCAGCAGCCCTCGGACAGGGGGCGGAACTAATGAAAAACTGTTTTTT
TRBJ1-1 TRBD1 TRBV19 NA CASSTRTGGEAFF TGTGCCAGTAGTACCCGGACAGGGGGTGAAGCTTTCTTT
TRBJ1-2 NA TRBV6-5 NA CASISEGDYGYTF TGTGCCAGCATTTCTGAGGGGGACTATGGCTACACCTTC
TRBJ1-5 TRBD1 TRBV30 NA CASGQGNQPQHF TGTGCCTCAGGACAGGGCAATCAGCCCCAGCATTTT
TRBJ1-4 TRBD1 TRBV4-2 NA CASTQTRTGGEKLFF TGTGCCAGCACCCAAACTCGGACAGGTGGTGAAAAACTGTTTTTT
TRBJ2-6 TRBD1 TRBV18 NA CASSPLTGGSGANVLTF TGTGCCAGCTCACCACTAACAGGGGGCTCTGGGGCCAACGTCCTGACTTTC